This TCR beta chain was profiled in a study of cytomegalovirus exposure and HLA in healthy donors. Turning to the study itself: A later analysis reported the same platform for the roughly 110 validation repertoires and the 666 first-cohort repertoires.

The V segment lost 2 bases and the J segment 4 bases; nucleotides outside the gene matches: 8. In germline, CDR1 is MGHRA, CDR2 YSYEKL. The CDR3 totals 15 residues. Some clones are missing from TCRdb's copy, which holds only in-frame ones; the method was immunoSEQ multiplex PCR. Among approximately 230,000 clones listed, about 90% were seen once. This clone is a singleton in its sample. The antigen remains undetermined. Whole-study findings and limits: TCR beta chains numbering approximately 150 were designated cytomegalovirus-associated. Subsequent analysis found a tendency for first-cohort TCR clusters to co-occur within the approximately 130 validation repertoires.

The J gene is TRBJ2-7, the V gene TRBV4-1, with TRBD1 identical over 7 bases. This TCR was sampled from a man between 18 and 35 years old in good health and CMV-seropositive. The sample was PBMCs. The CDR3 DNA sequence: TGCGCCAGCAGCCAACAGACAGGGAGTTTTTACGAGCAGTACTTC. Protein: CASSQQTGSFYEQYF.